The 16 T cell receptor beta chains below come from one sample, sequenced in a study of cytomegalovirus exposure and HLA in healthy donors. The PCR ran on 60 Vbeta and 13 Jbeta primers. Here immunoSEQ multiplex PCR was the method, and the copy in TCRdb shows in-frame clones only, minus some. The sample has around 130,000 clones, about 73% seen once. Material: PBMCs. The receptor set was obtained from a woman in her 40s in good health and CMV-seropositive.

The chain is built from TRBV28 and TRBJ1-1, with TRBD1 matching 9 bases. The germline V gene encodes CDR1 MDHEN and CDR2 SYDVKM. V shed 7 bases and J 0 bases; nucleotides not matched to a gene: 21. This CDR3 has 20 amino acids. CDR3 DNA: TGTGCCAGCAACCCTCCGGGACAGGGAGGTCTGGGGAGGGTGAACACTGAAGCTTTCTTT. Translating gives CASNPPGQGGLGRVNTEAFF. Looking up the rest from reference TRBV28 and TRBJ1-1 gives the full variable domain: DVKVTQSSRYLVKRTGEKVFLECVQDMDHENMFWYRQDPGLGLRLIYFSYDVKMKEKGDIPEGYSVSREKKERFSLILESASTNQTSMYLCASNPPGQGGLGRVNTEAFFGQGTRLTVV.

This clone occurred once. This rearrangement joins TRBV28 to TRBJ2-2; tentative D call: TRBD2 (5 bases). Between the trimmed V and J ends, which lost 7 bases and 7 bases, there was a span of 16 bases. Germline V lookup: CDR1 MDHEN, CDR2 SYDVKM. The CDR3 is 14 amino acids. In nucleotides, the CDR3 is TGTGCCAGCACTCTTTCCGGGGTGAACGGGGAGCTGTTTTTT. Translated, it gives CASTLSGVNGELFF.

V usage is TRBV4-1 and J usage is TRBJ2-7, with 11 bases fitting TRBD1. Trimming removed 1 base from V and 5 bases from J; junction bases left unmatched: 1. The CDR3 totals 14 residues. Germline values: CDR1 MGHRA, CDR2 YSYEKL. CDR3 sequence (DNA): TGCGCCAGCAGCCAAGGGACAGGGGGCCACGAGCAGTACTTC. This translates into CASSQGTGGHEQYF.

The table lists this clone with a count of one. This chain links TRBV6-1 with TRBJ2-2, with TRBD2 matching over 9 bases. Germline assignment: CDR1 MNHNS and CDR2 SASEGT. The CDR3 has 16 amino acids. Trimming cost V 4 bases and J 1 base; bases outside gene matches: 4. The CDR3 loop reads CASSGIAGVNTGELFF. Written as DNA, the CDR3 is TGTGCCAGCAGTGGAATAGCGGGGGTGAACACCGGGGAGCTGTTTTTT.

In DNA form, the CDR3 reads TGTGCCAGCAGACAATCAATTAACACTGAAGCTTTCTTT. This sequence encodes CASRQSINTEAFF. The chain carries TRBV6-5 and TRBJ1-1, with D hard to call. This CDR3 contains 13 residues. Germline CDR1 and CDR2: MNHEY and SVGAGI. The V end lost 6 bases, the J end lost 2 bases, and 10 bases lay between the germline ends.

This chain links TRBV18 with TRBJ2-5; 13 nucleotides agree with TRBD2. Germline assignment: CDR1 KGHSH and CDR2 LQKENI. The length of the CDR3 is 16 residues. Trimming at V came to 5 bases and at J to 4 bases, leaving 7 bases not matched to a gene. The chain's CDR3 is CASSDGLAGVGETQYF. CDR3 nucleotide sequence: TGTGCCAGCTCAGACGGACTAGCGGGGGTAGGAGAGACCCAGTACTTC.

The chain joins TRBV18 to TRBJ2-5; maybe TRBD1 (6 bases). CDR3 length: 13 amino acids. Germline-derived CDR1 and CDR2 are KGHSH and LQKENI. V was trimmed by 4 bases and J by 5 bases, leaving 11 bases between them. The CDR3 region has the DNA TGTGCCAGCTCACGGGGGCTAGGGGAGACCCAGTACTTC. It translates to CASSRGLGETQYF.

The V gene is TRBV13, the J gene TRBJ1-2; 10 bases map to TRBD1. CDR1 and CDR2 (germline): PRHDT, FYEKMQ (reference sequence). The CDR3 contains 18 residues. V gave up 2 bases and J gave up 4 bases; unmatched junction bases: 13. CDR3 amino acids: CASSLRLGQGLDGYGYTF. CDR3 nucleotides: TGTGCCAGCAGCTTAAGACTGGGACAGGGGTTAGACGGCTATGGCTACACCTTC.

The J gene is TRBJ1-5, the V gene TRBV5-6; possible D gene TRBD1, 5 bases. The CDR3 is 16 amino acids. V dropped 3 bases and J dropped 0 bases, with 13 bases sitting between them. The germline CDR1 and CDR2 sequences are SGHDT and YYEEEE. The CDR3 is CASSSLTDPSNQPQHF. CDR3 bases: TGTGCCAGCAGCTCTTTGACAGACCCTAGCAATCAGCCCCAGCATTTT. Drawing the rest from reference TRBV5-6 and TRBJ1-5, the complete variable domain is DAGVTQSPTHLIKTRGQQVTLRCSPKSGHDTVSWYQQALGQGPQFIFQYYEEEERQRGNFPDRFSGHQFPNYSSELNVNALLLGDSALYLCASSSLTDPSNQPQHFGDGTRLSIL.

This chain joins TRBV2 and TRBJ2-3; 9 bases agree with TRBD2. This CDR3 is 19 amino acids long. V shed 3 bases, J shed 2 bases, and the junction held 15 bases outside the gene matches. The germline CDR1 and CDR2 sequences are SNHLY and FYNNEI. This chain's CDR3 is CASSERLKWLAGFTDTQYF. In DNA form, the CDR3 reads TGTGCCAGCAGTGAGCGTCTTAAGTGGCTAGCGGGGTTCACAGATACGCAGTATTTT.

CDR3 bases: TGTGCCAGCAGCCCCCTTTCGGGGGGGCTGAGTGGTTCACCCCTCCACTTT. Protein product: CASSPLSGGLSGSPLHF. This chain uses TRBV4-2 with TRBJ1-6, with D perhaps TRBD1 (6 bases). The CDR3 runs 17 residues. The V gene lost 4 bases and the J gene lost 9 bases, with 22 bases spanning the gap. The germline V gene has CDR1 LGHNA and CDR2 YNFKEQ.

The V gene is TRBV25-1, the J gene TRBJ2-2, with TRBD2 identical over 7 bases. Germline-derived CDR1 and CDR2 are MGHDK and SYGVNS. J was trimmed by 2 bases and V by 8 bases; bases with no gene match: 8. The CDR3 spans 15 residues. The CDR3 protein is CASSRDYSNTGELFF. CDR3 nucleotide sequence: TGTGCCAGCTCTCGGGACTATTCAAACACCGGGGAGCTGTTTTTT.

This rearrangement joins TRBV7-9 to TRBJ2-7; 9 bases map to TRBD1. V gave up 4 bases and J gave up 5 bases; unmatched junction bases: 9. CDR3 size: 15 residues. The V gene's germline CDR1 is SEHNR and CDR2 FQNEAQ (reference sequence). The CDR3 is CASSSRDREGHEQYF. Written as DNA, the CDR3 is TGTGCCAGCAGCTCCCGGGACAGGGAAGGCCACGAGCAGTACTTC.

The V gene is TRBV18, the J gene TRBJ1-1, with D possibly TRBD1 on 6 matching bases. V gave up 4 bases and J gave up 0 bases, with 12 bases separating them. CDR1 KGHSH and CDR2 LQKENI come from the germline V gene. This CDR3 comprises 15 residues. In nucleotides, the CDR3 is TGTGCCAGCTCACTCTTCGACAGGATGAACACTGAAGCTTTCTTT. It specifies CASSLFDRMNTEAFF.

This clone was seen only a few times. This rearrangement joins TRBV19 to TRBJ1-5, with 9 bases aligning to TRBD1. Germline lookup yields CDR1 LNHDA and CDR2 SQIVND (reference sequence). V dropped 4 bases and J dropped 4; count of bases not matched to a gene: 2. The CDR3 length is 14 residues. CDR3 protein: CASSTGQGNQPQHF. CDR3 DNA: TGTGCCAGTAGTACAGGACAGGGGAATCAGCCCCAGCATTTT. The complete variable domain, with remaining parts taken from reference TRBV19 and TRBJ1-5, reads DGGITQSPKYLFRKEGQNVTLSCEQNLNHDAMYWYRQDPGQGLRLIYYSQIVNDFQKGDIAEGYSVSREKKESFPLTVTSAQKNPTAFYLCASSTGQGNQPQHFGDGTRLSIL.

The V gene is TRBV6-5, the J gene TRBJ2-1; 8 nucleotides match TRBD1. This CDR3 has 16 residues. CDR1 is MNHEY and CDR2 is SVGAGI in the germline V gene. Trimming at V came to 2 bases and at J to 7 bases, leaving 10 bases not matched to a gene. The CDR3 bases are TGTGCCAGCAGTTACCGTGGAACAGGGGGGAGGAATGAGCAGTTCTTC. This sequence encodes CASSYRGTGGRNEQFF.